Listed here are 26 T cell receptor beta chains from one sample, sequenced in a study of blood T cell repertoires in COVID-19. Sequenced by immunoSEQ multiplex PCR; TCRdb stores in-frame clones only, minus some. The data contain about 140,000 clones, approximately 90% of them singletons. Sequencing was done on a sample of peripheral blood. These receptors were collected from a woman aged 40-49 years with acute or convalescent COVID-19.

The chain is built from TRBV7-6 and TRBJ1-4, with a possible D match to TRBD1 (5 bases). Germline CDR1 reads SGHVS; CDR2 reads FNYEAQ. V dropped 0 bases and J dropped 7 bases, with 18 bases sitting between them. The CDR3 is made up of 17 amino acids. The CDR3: CASSLANWWGEGEKLFF. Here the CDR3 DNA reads TGTGCCAGCAGCTTAGCGAATTGGTGGGGGGAGGGTGAAAAACTGTTTTTT.

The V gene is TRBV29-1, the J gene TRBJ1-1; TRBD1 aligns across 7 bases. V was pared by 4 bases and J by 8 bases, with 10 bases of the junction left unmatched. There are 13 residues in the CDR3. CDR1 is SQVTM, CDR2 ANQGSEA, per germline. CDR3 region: CSVGGDRAGEAFF. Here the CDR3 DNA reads TGCAGCGTTGGGGGTGACAGGGCCGGGGAAGCTTTCTTT.

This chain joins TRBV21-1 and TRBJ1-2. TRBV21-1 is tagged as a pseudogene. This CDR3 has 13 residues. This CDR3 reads CASSKGGVYGYTF. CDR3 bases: TGTGCCAGCAGCAAAGGCGGGGTTTATGGCTACACCTTC.

In nucleotides, the CDR3 is TGTGCCAGCAGAAGACTAGCGGGATTCTACGAGCAGTACTTC. Its translation is CASRRLAGFYEQYF. This chain uses TRBV11-2 with TRBJ2-7; 11 nucleotides match TRBD2. Unmatched junction bases numbered 4, after V lost 6 bases and J lost 3 bases. CDR3 length: 14 amino acids. The V gene's germline CDR1 is SGHAT and CDR2 FQNNGV.

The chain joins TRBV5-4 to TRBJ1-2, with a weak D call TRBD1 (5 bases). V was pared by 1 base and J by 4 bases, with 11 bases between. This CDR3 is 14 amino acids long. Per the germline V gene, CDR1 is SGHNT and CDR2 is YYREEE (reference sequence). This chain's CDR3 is CASSLSGALYGYTF. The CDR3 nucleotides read TGTGCCAGCAGCTTGAGTGGGGCTCTCTATGGCTACACCTTC.

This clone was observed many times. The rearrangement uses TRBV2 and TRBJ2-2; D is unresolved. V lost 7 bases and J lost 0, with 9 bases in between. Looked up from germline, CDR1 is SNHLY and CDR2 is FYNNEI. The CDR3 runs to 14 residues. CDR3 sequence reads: CASNDRTNTGELFF. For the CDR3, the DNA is TGTGCCAGCAACGATAGAACGAACACCGGGGAGCTGTTTTTT.

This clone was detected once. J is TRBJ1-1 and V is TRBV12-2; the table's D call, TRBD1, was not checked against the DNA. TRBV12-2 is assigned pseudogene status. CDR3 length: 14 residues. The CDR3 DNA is TGTGCAAGTCGCTTAAAGGGGGCGGCCACTGAAGCTTTCTTT. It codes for CASRLKGAATEAFF.

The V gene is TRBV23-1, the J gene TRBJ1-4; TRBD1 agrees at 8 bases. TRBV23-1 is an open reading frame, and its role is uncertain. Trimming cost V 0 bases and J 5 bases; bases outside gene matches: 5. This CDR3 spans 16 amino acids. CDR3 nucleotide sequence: TGCGCCAGCAGTCAATCGGTGGACAGGGAAAATGAAAAACTGTTTTTT. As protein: CASSQSVDRENEKLFF.

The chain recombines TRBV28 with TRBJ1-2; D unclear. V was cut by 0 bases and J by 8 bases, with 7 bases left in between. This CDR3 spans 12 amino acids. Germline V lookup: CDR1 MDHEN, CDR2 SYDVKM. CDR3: CASSLWAGGYTF. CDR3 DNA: TGTGCCAGCAGTTTATGGGCGGGGGGCTACACCTTC.

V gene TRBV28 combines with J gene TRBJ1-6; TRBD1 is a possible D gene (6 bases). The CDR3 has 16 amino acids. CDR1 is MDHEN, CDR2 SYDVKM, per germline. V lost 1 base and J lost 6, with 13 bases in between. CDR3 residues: CASSLLGGVRNSPLHF. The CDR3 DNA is TGTGCCAGCAGTTTATTAGGGGGTGTGCGTAATTCACCCCTCCACTTT.

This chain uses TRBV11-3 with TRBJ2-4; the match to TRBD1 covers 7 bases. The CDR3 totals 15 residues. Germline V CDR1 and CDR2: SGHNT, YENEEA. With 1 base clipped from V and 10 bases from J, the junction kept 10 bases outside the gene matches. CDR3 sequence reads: CASSLAGTAPGIQYF. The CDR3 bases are TGTGCCAGCAGCTTAGCCGGGACAGCACCAGGGATTCAGTACTTC.

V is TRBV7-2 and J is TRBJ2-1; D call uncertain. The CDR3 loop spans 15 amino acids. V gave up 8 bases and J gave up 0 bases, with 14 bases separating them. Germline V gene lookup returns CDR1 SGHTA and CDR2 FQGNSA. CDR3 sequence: CASVFLAGSYNEQFF. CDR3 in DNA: TGTGCCAGCGTCTTCTTGGCTGGCTCCTACAATGAGCAGTTCTTC. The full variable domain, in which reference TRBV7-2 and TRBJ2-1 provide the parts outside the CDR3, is GAGVSQSPSNKVTEKGKDVELRCDPISGHTALYWYRQSLGQGLEFLIYFQGNSAPDKSGLPSDRFSAERTGGSVSTLTIQRTQQEDSAVYLCASVFLAGSYNEQFFGPGTRLTVL.

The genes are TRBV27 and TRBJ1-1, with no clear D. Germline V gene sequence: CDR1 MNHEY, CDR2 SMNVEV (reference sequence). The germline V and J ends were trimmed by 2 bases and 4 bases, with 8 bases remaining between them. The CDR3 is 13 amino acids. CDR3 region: CASSLAAGTEAFF. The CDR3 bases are TGTGCCAGCAGTTTAGCGGCGGGCACTGAAGCTTTCTTT.

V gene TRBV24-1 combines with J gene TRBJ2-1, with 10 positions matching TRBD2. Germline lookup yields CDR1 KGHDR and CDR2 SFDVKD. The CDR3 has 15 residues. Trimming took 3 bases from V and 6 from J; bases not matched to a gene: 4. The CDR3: CATSDSGRALNEQFF. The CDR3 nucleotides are TGTGCCACCAGTGATAGCGGGAGGGCCCTCAATGAGCAGTTCTTC.

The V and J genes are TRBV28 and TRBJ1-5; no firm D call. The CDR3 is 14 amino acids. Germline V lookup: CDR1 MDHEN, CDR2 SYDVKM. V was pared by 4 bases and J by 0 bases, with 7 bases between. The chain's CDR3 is CASSWTDSNQPQHF. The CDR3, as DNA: TGTGCCAGCAGTTGGACTGATAGCAATCAGCCCCAGCATTTT.

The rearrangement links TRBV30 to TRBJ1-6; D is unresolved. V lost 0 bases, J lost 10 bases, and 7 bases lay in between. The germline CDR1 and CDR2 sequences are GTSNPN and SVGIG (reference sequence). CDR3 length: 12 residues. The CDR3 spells CAWSVQESPLHF. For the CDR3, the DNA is TGTGCCTGGAGTGTACAAGAATCACCCCTCCACTTT.

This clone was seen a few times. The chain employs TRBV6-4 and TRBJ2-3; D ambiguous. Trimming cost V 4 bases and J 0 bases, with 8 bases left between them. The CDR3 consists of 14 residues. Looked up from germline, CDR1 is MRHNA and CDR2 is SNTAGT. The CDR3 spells CASSVTASTDTQYF. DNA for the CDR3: TGTGCCAGCAGTGTTACTGCTAGCACAGATACGCAGTATTTT.

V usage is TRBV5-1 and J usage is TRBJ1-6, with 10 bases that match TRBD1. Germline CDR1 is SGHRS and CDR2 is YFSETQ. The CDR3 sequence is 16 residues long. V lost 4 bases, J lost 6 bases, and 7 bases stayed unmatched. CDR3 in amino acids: CASSRQGAEGNSPLHF. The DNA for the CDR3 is TGCGCCAGCAGCCGACAGGGGGCGGAAGGTAATTCACCCCTCCACTTT.

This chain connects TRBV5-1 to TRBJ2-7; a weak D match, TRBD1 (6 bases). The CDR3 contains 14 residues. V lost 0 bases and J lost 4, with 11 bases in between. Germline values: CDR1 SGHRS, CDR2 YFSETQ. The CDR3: CASSLGVGTYEQYF. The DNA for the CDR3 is TGCGCCAGCAGCTTGGGGGTAGGGACATACGAGCAGTACTTC.

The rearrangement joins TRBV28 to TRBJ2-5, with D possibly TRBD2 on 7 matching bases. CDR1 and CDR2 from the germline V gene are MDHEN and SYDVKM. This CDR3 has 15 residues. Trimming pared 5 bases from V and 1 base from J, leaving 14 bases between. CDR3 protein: CASSPQGGGQETQYF. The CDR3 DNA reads TGTGCCAGCAGTCCGCAAGGGGGGGGCCAAGAGACCCAGTACTTC.

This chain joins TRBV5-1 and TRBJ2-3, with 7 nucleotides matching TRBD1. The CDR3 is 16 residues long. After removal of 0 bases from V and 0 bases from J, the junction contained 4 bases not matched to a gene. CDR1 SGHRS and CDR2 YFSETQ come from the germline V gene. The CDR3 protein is CASSLAGTVSTDTQYF. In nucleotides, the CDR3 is TGCGCCAGCAGCTTGGCGGGGACAGTGAGCACAGATACGCAGTATTTT.

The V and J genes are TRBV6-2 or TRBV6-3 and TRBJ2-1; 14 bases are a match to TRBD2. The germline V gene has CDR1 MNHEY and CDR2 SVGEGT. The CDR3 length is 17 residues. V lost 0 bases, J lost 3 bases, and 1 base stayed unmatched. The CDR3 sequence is CASSYSGLAGVYNEQFF. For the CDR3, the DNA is TGTGCCAGCAGTTACTCGGGACTAGCGGGAGTCTACAATGAGCAGTTCTTC.

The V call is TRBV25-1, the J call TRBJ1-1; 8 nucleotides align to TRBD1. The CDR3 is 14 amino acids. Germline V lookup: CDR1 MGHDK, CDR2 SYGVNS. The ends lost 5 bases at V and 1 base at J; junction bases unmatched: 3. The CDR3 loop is CASSRGQGNTEAFF. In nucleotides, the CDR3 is TGTGCCAGCAGTCGAGGACAGGGGAACACTGAAGCTTTCTTT.

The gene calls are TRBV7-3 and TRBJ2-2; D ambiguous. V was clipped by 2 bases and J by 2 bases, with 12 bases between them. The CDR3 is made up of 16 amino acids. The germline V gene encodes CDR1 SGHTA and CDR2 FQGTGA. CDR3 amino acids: CASSLYMAVNTGELFF. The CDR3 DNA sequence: TGTGCCAGCAGCTTATATATGGCGGTAAACACCGGGGAGCTGTTTTTT. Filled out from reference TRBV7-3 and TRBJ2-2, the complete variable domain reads GAGVSQTPSNKVTEKGKYVELRCDPISGHTALYWYRQSLGQGPEFLIYFQGTGAADDSGLPNDRFFAVRPEGSVSTLKIQRTERGDSAVYLCASSLYMAVNTGELFFGEGSRLTVL.

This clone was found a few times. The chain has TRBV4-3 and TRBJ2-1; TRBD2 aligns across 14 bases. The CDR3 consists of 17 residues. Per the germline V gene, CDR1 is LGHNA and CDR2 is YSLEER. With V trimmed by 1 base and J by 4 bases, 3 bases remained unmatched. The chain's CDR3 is CASSQGLAGGLYNEQFF. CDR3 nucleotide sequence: TGCGCCAGCAGCCAAGGACTAGCGGGAGGGCTTTACAATGAGCAGTTCTTC.

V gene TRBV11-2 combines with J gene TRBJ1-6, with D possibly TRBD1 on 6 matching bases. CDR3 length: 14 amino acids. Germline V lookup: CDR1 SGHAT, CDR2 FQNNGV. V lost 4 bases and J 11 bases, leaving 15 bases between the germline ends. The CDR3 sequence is CASSSLPTGTPLHF. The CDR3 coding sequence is TGTGCCAGCAGCTCCCTGCCAACAGGGACACCCCTCCACTTT.